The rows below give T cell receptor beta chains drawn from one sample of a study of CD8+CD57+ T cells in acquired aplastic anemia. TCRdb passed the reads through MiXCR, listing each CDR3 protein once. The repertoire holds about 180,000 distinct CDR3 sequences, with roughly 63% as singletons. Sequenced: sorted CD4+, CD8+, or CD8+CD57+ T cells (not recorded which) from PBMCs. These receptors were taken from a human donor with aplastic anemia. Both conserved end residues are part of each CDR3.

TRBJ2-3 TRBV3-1 CASSHVSGGGDTQYF
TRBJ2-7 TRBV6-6 CASSYGVSYEQYF
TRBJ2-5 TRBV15 CATSGGLAGGWEETQYF
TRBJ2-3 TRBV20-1 CSALGLAGATDTQYF
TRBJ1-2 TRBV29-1 CSVGTVYGYTF
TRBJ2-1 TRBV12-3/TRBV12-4 CASSHSAYNEQFF
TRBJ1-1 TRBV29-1 CSVDREVEAFF
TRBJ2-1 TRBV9 CASSVEWGPPYNEQFF
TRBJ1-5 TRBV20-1 CSASLGQEARSNQPQHF
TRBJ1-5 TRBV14 CASSPPNGQPQHF
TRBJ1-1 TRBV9 CASSVAPPNTEAFF
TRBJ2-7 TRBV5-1 CASSSHPGQGNNEQYF
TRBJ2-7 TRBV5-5 CASSLETGDEQYF
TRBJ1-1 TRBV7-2 CASSLSTGGLTEAFF
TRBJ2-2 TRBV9 CASSLPTFTGELFF
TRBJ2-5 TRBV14 CASSQAGTQYF
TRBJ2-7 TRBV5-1 CASSLGGRYEQYF
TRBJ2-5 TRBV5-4 CASSLATQETQYF
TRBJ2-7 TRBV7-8 CASSPSGEVRTGQYF
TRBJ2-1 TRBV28 CASRKTESYNEQFF
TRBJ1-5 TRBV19 CASSISLTGRSNQPQHF
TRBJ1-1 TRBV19 CASSGNTEAFF
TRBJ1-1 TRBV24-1 CATRRDSFSPEAFF
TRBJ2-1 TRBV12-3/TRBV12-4 CASRPSGAPYNEQFF
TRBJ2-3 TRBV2 CASRDPGLSTDTQYF
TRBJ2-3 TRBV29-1 CSVHLGGDTDTQYF
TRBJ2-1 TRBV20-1 CSAAPLGGGTAWGNEQFF
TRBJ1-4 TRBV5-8 CASSLERGHEKLFF
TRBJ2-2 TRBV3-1 CASSLGTGGPGELFF
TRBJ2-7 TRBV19 CASSVVFSGGLYEQYF
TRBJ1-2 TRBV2 CASSVRDYTF
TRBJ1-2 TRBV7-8 CASSLAGTGGLSGYTF
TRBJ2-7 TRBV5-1 CASSLGAVYEQYF
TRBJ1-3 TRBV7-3 CASSTNRDRFPGNTIYF
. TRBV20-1 CSAGGLAGDYEQYF
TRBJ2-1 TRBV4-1 CASSHSRGDQGYNEQFF
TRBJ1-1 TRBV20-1 CSASWLAEAFF
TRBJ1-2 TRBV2 CASIAGSDYGYTF
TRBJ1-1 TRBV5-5 CASSYLTGVEAFF
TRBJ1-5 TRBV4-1 CASSQGGRVPSNQPQHF
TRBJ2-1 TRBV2 CASSEGTSGFHNEQFF
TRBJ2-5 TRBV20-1 CSARPDLRQETQYF
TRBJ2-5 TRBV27 CASSLSADSRETQYF
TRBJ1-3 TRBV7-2 CASSSRTGLFSGNTIYF
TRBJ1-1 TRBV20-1 CSALGHTEAFF
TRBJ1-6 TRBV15 CATSREAGANSPLHF
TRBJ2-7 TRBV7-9 CASSPLDGTATYEQYF
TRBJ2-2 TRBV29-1 CSVEPRAGELFF
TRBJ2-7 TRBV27 CASSLRDRVPYEQYF
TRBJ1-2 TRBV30 CAWSTTGNYGYTF
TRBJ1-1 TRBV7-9 CASSRGLGTEAFF
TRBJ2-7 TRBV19 CASSISGAEQYF
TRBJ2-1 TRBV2 CATTSPLHNEQFF